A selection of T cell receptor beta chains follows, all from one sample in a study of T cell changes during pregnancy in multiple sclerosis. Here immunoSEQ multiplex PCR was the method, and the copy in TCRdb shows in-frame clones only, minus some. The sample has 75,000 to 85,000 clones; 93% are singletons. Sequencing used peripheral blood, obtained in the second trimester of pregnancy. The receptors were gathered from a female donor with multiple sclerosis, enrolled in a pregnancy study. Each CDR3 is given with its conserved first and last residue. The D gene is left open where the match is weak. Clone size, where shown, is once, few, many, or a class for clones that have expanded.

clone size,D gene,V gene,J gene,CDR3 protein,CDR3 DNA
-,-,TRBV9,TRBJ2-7,CASSVGSEQYF,TGTGCCAGCAGCGTAGGGAGTGAGCAGTACTTC
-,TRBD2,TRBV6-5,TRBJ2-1,CASSLSGGGEQFF,TGTGCCAGCAGTCTGTCCGGGGGGGGTGAGCAGTTCTTC
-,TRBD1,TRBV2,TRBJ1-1,CATRGTGEFNTEAFF,TGTGCCACCAGAGGGACAGGGGAGTTCAACACTGAAGCTTTCTTT
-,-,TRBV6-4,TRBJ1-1,CASRKETVNTEAFF,TGTGCCAGCAGGAAAGAGACAGTAAACACTGAAGCTTTCTTT
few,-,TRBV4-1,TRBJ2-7,CASSHDGGDYEQYF,TGCGCCAGCAGCCACGACGGAGGGGACTACGAGCAGTACTTC
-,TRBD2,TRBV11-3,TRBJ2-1,CASSIAGTSDRNEQFF,TGTGCCAGCAGTATAGCCGGGACTAGCGATCGAAATGAGCAGTTCTTC
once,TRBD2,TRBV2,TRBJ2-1,CASRGLAGAGEQFF,TGTGCCAGCAGGGGACTAGCGGGGGCGGGTGAGCAGTTCTTC
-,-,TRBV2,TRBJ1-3,CASSFDRTGNTIYF,TGTGCCAGCAGTTTTGACAGAACTGGAAACACCATATATTTT
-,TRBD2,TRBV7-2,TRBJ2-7,CASSPSGRMSYEQYF,TGTGCCAGCAGCCCTAGCGGGAGAATGTCCTACGAGCAGTACTTC
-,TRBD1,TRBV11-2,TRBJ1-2,CASSSGQGRYGYTF,TGTGCCAGCAGCTCGGGACAGGGTCGATATGGCTACACCTTC
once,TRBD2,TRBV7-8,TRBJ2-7,CASSPPGLAGAYEQYF,TGTGCCAGCAGCCCCCCGGGACTAGCGGGGGCCTACGAGCAGTACTTC
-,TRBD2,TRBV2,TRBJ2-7,CASSEIGTKAYEQYF,TGTGCCAGCAGTGAAATAGGGACTAAAGCCTACGAGCAGTACTTC
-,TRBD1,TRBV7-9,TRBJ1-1,CASSFGTGGTEAFF,TGTGCCAGCAGCTTCGGGACAGGGGGCACTGAAGCTTTCTTT
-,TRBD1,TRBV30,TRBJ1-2,CAWAQGAFYGYTF,TGTGCCTGGGCACAGGGGGCGTTCTATGGCTACACCTTC
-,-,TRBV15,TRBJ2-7,CATSRVETAYEQYF,TGTGCCACCAGCAGAGTTGAGACAGCCTACGAGCAGTACTTC
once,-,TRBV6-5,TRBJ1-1,CASKGDTEAFF,TGTGCCAGCAAAGGAGACACTGAAGCTTTCTTT
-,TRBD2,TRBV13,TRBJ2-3,CASSNRDSGNVDTQYF,TGTGCCAGCAGCAACCGTGATAGCGGGAATGTAGATACGCAGTATTTT
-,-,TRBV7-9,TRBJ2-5,CASSSSSDQETQYF,TGTGCCAGCAGCTCAAGTAGTGACCAAGAGACCCAGTACTTC
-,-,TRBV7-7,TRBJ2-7,CASSLGQSPSYEQYF,TGTGCTAGCAGCTTAGGACAATCTCCCTCCTACGAGCAGTACTTC
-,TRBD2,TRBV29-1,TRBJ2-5,CSVDRGGEETQYF,TGCAGCGTTGATCGGGGGGGGGAAGAGACCCAGTACTTC
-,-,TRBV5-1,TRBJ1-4,CASSLQGGFREKLFF,TGCGCCAGCAGCTTGCAGGGAGGGTTCAGAGAAAAACTGTTTTTT
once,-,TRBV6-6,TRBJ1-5,CASILDSSNQPQHF,TGTGCCAGCATTCTGGACAGTAGCAATCAGCCCCAGCATTTT
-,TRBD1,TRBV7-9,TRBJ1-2,CASSFGRAGTGGGYTF,TGTGCCAGCAGCTTCGGGCGGGCAGGGACAGGGGGTGGCTACACCTTC
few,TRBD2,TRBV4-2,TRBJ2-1,CASSQDIIAGGPSEQFF,TGTGCCAGCAGCCAAGATATCATAGCGGGGGGGCCGAGTGAGCAGTTCTTC
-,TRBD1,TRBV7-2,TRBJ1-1,CASSVRQGNTEAFF,TGTGCCAGCAGCGTACGACAGGGGAACACTGAAGCTTTCTTT
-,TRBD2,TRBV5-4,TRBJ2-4,CASSPRGENKNIQYF,TGTGCCAGCAGCCCGCGGGGGGAGAACAAAAACATTCAGTACTTC
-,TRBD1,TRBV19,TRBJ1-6,CASRHRGDSPLHF,TGTGCCAGTAGACACAGGGGGGACTCACCCCTCCACTTT
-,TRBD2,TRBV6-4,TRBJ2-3,CASSDSNSSSGVVTDTQYF,TGTGCCAGCAGTGACTCGAATTCCTCTAGCGGGGTGGTGACAGATACGCAGTATTTT
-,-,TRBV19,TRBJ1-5,CASSVDRGNQPQHF,TGTGCCAGTAGTGTCGATCGGGGGAATCAGCCCCAGCATTTT
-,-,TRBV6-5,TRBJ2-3,CASNLNGADTQYF,TGTGCCAGCAACCTAAACGGGGCAGATACGCAGTATTTT
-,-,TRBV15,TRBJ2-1,CATSRVLPGNEQFF,TGTGCCACCAGCAGAGTTCTACCAGGCAATGAGCAGTTCTTC
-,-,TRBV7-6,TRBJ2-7,CASSLSVGYEQYF,TGTGCCAGCAGCTTATCTGTCGGTTACGAGCAGTACTTC
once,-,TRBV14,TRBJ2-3,CASSQQERTDTQYF,TGTGCCAGCAGCCAACAGGAAAGAACAGATACGCAGTATTTT
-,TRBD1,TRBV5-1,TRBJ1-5,CASSLDQGDQPQHF,TGCGCCAGCAGCTTGGACCAGGGGGATCAGCCCCAGCATTTT
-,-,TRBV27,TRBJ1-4,CASSYFFGSNEKLFF,TGTGCCAGCAGTTATTTTTTCGGGAGTAATGAAAAACTGTTTTTT
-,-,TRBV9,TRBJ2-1,CASSPLVGRPNEQFF,TGTGCCAGCAGCCCCCTCGTGGGCAGACCGAATGAGCAGTTCTTC
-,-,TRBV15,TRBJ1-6,CATSRVQGLNSPLHF,TGTGCCACCAGCAGAGTTCAGGGGTTAAATTCACCCCTCCACTTT
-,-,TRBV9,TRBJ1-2,CASSESARVASYGYTF,TGTGCCAGCAGCGAATCAGCCAGGGTCGCAAGCTATGGCTACACCTTC
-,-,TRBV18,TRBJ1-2,CASSPYNREGGYTF,TGTGCCAGCTCACCCTATAACAGGGAAGGAGGCTACACCTTC
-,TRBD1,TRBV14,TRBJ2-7,CASSQSTGLTYEQYF,TGTGCCAGCAGCCAGTCGACAGGGTTAACCTACGAGCAGTACTTC
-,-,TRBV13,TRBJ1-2,CASSTGRGTGGYTF,TGTGCCAGCAGCACGGGCCGGGGGACGGGAGGCTACACCTTC
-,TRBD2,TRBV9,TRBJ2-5,CASSVGSGNNQETQYF,TGTGCCAGCAGCGTAGGGAGCGGGAATAACCAAGAGACCCAGTACTTC
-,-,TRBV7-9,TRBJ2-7,CASSLDWAPNF,TGTGCCAGCAGCTTAGACTGGGCGCCGAACTTC
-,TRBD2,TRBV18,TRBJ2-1,CASSPLGLGTYNEQFF,TGTGCCAGCTCACCGCTGGGACTAGGAACCTACAATGAGCAGTTCTTC
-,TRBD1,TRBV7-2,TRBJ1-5,CASSPGQGNGQPQHF,TGTGCCAGCAGCCCGGGACAGGGGAACGGACAGCCCCAGCATTTT
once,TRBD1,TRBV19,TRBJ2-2,CASSHRTGPAGELFF,TGTGCCAGTAGTCACAGGACAGGACCGGCCGGGGAGCTGTTTTTT
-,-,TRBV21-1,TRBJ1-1,CASSKGQKNTEAFF,TGTGCCAGCAGCAAAGGGCAGAAGAACACTGAAGCTTTCTTT
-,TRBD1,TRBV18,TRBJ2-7,CASSAGQGNYEQYF,TGTGCCAGCTCAGCCGGACAGGGGAACTACGAGCAGTACTTC
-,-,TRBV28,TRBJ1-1,CASSDSMYTEAFF,TGTGCCAGCAGTGACTCTATGTACACTGAAGCTTTCTTT
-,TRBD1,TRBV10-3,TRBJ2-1,CAISVGTGPLGQFF,TGTGCCATCTCGGTTGGGACAGGGCCCCTAGGGCAGTTCTTC
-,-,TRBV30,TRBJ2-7,CAWSVGAAGGNEQYF,TGTGCCTGGAGTGTAGGCGCGGCGGGCGGAAACGAGCAGTACTTC
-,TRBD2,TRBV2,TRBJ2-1,CASSGGAYNEQFF,TGTGCCAGCAGCGGGGGGGCCTACAATGAGCAGTTCTTC
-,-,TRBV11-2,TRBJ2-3,CASSLQGFGADTQYF,TGTGCCAGCAGCTTACAGGGCTTCGGAGCGGATACGCAGTATTTT
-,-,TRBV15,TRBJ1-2,CATSTGGSSNYGYTF,TGTGCCACCAGCACGGGGGGGAGTTCTAACTATGGCTACACCTTC
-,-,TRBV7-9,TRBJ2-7,CAHGPVGEQYF,TGTGCTCACGGCCCCGTCGGGGAACAGTACTTC
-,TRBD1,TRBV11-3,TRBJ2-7,CASSQRQGASYEQYF,TGTGCCAGCAGCCAACGACAGGGGGCCTCCTACGAGCAGTACTTC
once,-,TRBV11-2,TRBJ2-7,CASTHSRTRSYEQYF,TGTGCCAGCACCCACAGTAGGACACGCTCCTACGAGCAGTACTTC
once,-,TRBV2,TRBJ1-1,CASQGNTEAFF,TGTGCCAGCCAGGGGAACACTGAAGCTTTCTTT
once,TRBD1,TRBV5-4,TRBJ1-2,CASSWTGNYGYTF,TGTGCCAGCAGCTGGACAGGGAATTATGGCTACACCTTC